This T cell receptor (delta chain) was recovered during a study of TRDV2 sequences in healthy donors (dated by TCRdb to about 2020). About the study as a whole: Some 19 single-cell-derived gamma9delta2 T cell clones spanning the full range of antitumor activity were TCR-sequenced and traced within the bulk repertoire. Broad study findings and their caveats: The observed TCRdelta repertoires were found to be highly focused, yet no correlation was observed between clonotype frequency and the antitumor functional potential of the respective clone. The TCRdelta clonotypes of several highly reactive clones appeared rare, as these clonotypes were not detected in the bulk sequencing data of the respective donors.

Bulk sequencing of complete TCR delta chain (Vdelta2) repertoires was used to follow how often functionally characterized gamma9delta2 T cell clones occurred. The Dutch blood bank was the source from which peripheral blood of anonymous healthy donors was purchased. All of the gamma9delta2 T cells analyzed in the study came from the peripheral blood of healthy donors. Based on its abundance in the sample, this clone is medium-sized (0.01 to 0.1%). The antigen this receptor binds is unknown. Base qualities are not at hand, and no much larger clone is one base apart. Receptor libraries were prepared by PCR. Instrument used: Illumina MiSeq. As for the original processing: When TRDV repertoire clonotype frequencies were reported, any clonotype that had only a single read was left out. TCRdb recomputed clones from the public reads with CATT; identical DNA rows were then combined. Here the V and J calls rest on TCRdb's processing, not on the authors' analysis. The sample contains some 1,600 delta-chain clones, more than 15% of them found a single time. Less than 65% of the sample rests with the top ten.

Taken from cysteine to phenylalanine, the CDR3 has 14 residues. Kept here is only the CDR3 DNA, which spans 42 bases and is read in frame from base 1. CDR1 and CDR2 (GEAIGNYY, EKD) derive from the germline V gene. The V end gives up 3 bases and the J end 8 bases, leaving 9 bases in the junction not matched to a gene. The specimen sequenced was Vd2+ gamma-delta T cells from blood. The cell subset or site label, as the study defines it: TCR Vdelta2-expressing (gamma9delta2) T cells. The V and J segments used are TRDV2 and TRDJ1; the junction holds 9 bases that match TRDD3. The receptor was isolated from a human donor in good health. The CDR3 region has the sequence CACDAIGGYRKLIF. The sequence in DNA is TGTGCCTGTGACGCCATTGGGGGATATCGAAAACTCATCTTT.